The 7 T cell receptor beta chains given below trace back to one sample, sequenced in a study of OX40 agonist ivuxolimab in advanced cancers. Using immunoSEQ multiplex PCR, the repertoire was profiled, and TCRdb retains in-frame clones only, with some absent. The sample holds about 21,000 clones, around 85% seen once. The sample in question was CD4+ or CD8+ T cells sorted from blood, obtained in a trial of the OX40 agonist ivuxolimab. All receptors derive from an adult with an advanced solid tumor such as melanoma, head and neck, liver or kidney cancer.

This clone appeared a few times. The CDR3 region is CASSLDRGPLYGYTF. The CDR3 coding sequence is TGTGCCAGCAGCTTAGACAGGGGGCCCCTCTATGGCTACACCTTC. The chain has TRBV7-9 and TRBJ1-2, with TRBD1 matching 9 bases. Germline values: CDR1 SEHNR, CDR2 FQNEAQ (reference sequence). CDR3 length: 15 amino acids. With 1 base clipped from V and 4 bases from J, the junction kept 4 bases outside the gene matches. The whole variable domain, remainder taken from reference TRBV7-9 and TRBJ1-2, is DTGVSQNPRHKITKRGQNVTFRCDPISEHNRLYWYRQTLGQGPEFLTYFQNEAQLEKSRLLSDRFSAERPKGSFSTLEIQRTEQGDSAMYLCASSLDRGPLYGYTFGSGTRLTVV.

This clone was counted once. V is TRBV6-5 and J is TRBJ1-1; no clear D. CDR1 and CDR2 (germline): MNHEY, SVGAGI. The V gene lost 6 bases and the J gene lost 4 bases, with 15 bases spanning the gap. The CDR3 runs 14 residues. CDR3 bases: TGTGCCAGCAGAACAGAGTCGTCCGGCACTGAAGCTTTCTTT. Translation gives CASRTESSGTEAFF.

The chain carries TRBV7-9 and TRBJ2-7; D might be TRBD1 (6 bases). The V gene lost 6 bases and the J gene lost 3 bases, with 15 bases spanning the gap. Germline CDR1 SEHNR, CDR2 FQNEAQ (reference sequence). There are 14 residues in the CDR3. The CDR3, as DNA: TGTGCCAGCAGTTCCGGACAGAGCTTCTACGAGCAGTACTTC. Protein: CASSSGQSFYEQYF.

The rearrangement uses TRBV19 and TRBJ1-2; D remains ambiguous. V was cut by 0 bases and J by 3 bases, with 5 bases left in between. The CDR3 totals 13 residues. The V gene's germline CDR1 is LNHDA and CDR2 SQIVND (reference sequence). The CDR3 protein is CASSIEGYYGYTF. The CDR3 nucleotides read TGTGCCAGTAGTATAGAGGGTTACTATGGCTACACCTTC.

The J gene is TRBJ2-2, the V gene TRBV29-1; 7 bases fit TRBD1. Germline V CDR1 and CDR2: SQVTM, ANQGSEA. This CDR3 contains 13 residues. V was pared by 4 bases and J by 6 bases, with 5 bases of the junction left unmatched. For the CDR3, the DNA is TGCAGCGTTGTCCGTCAGGGGGCCGGGGAGCTGTTTTTT. Its translation: CSVVRQGAGELFF.

V and J are TRBV6-5 and TRBJ2-2; D unresolved. Germline CDR1 and CDR2: MNHEY and SVGAGI. With 0 bases removed from V and 5 bases from J, the gap between germline ends came to 4 bases. This CDR3 is 13 amino acids long. In DNA, the CDR3 is TGTGCCAGCAGTTACTCGGCAACCGGGGAGCTGTTTTTT. Amino acid sequence: CASSYSATGELFF.

V is TRBV11-1 and J is TRBJ2-3, with D possibly TRBD2 on 5 matching bases. The V gene lost 5 bases and the J gene lost 4 bases, with 16 bases spanning the gap. The CDR3 is 15 amino acids. Germline V gene sequence: CDR1 SGHAT, CDR2 FQDESV (reference sequence). The CDR3 DNA is TGTGCCAGCAGCCTGGCTAGCTTCGTGGCAGATACGCAGTATTTT. This sequence encodes CASSLASFVADTQYF.